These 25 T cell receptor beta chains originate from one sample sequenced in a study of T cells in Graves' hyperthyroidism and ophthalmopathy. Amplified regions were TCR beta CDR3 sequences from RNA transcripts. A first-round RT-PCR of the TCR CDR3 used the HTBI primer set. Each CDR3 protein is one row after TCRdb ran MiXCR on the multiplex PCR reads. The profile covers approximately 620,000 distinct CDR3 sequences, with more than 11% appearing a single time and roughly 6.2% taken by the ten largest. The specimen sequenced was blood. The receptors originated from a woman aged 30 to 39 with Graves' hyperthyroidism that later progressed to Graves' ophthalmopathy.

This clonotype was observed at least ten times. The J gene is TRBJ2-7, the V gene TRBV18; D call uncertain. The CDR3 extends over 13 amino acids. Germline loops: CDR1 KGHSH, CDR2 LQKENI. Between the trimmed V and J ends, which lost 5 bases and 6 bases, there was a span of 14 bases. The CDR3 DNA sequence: TGTGCCAGCTCAATCTCCCCGGAAGGCGAGCAGTACTTC. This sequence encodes CASSISPEGEQYF.

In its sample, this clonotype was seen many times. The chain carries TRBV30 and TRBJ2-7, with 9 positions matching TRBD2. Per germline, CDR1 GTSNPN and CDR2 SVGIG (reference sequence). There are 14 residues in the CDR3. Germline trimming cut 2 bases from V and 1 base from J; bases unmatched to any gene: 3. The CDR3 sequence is CAWSSGLASYEQYF. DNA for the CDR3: TGTGCCTGGAGTTCCGGACTAGCGTCCTACGAGCAGTACTTC.

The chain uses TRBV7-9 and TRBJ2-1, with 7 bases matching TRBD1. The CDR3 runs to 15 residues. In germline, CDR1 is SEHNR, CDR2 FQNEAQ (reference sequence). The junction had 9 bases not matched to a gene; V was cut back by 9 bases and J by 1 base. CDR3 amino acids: CASSRGQGSYNEQFF. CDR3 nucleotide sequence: TGTGCCAGTTCTAGGGGGCAGGGTTCCTACAATGAGCAGTTCTTC. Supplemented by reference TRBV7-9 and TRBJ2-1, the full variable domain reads DTGVSQNPRHKITKRGQNVTFRCDPISEHNRLYWYRQTLGQGPEFLTYFQNEAQLEKSRLLSDRFSAERPKGSFSTLEIQRTEQGDSAMYLCASSRGQGSYNEQFFGPGTRLTVL.

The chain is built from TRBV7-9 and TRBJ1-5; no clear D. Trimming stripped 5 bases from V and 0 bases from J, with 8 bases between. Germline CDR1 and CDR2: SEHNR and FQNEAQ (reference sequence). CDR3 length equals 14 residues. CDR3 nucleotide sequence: TGTGCCAGCAGCGGTGACCATAGCAATCAGCCCCAGCATTTT. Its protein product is CASSGDHSNQPQHF.

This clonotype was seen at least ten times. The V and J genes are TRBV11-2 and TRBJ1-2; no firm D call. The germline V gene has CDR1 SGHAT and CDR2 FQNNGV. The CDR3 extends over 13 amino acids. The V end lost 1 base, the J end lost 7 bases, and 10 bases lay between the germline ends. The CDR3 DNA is TGTGCCAGCAGCTTAGGAGGGTTGTCTGGCTACACCTTC. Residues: CASSLGGLSGYTF.

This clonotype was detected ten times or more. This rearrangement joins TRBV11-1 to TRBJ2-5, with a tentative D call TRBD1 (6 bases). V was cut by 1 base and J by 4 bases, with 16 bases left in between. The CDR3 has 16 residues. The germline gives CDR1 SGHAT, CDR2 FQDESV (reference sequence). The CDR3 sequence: CASSLVGLQGLETQYF. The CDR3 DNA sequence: TGTGCCAGCAGCTTAGTGGGGTTACAGGGTTTAGAGACCCAGTACTTC.

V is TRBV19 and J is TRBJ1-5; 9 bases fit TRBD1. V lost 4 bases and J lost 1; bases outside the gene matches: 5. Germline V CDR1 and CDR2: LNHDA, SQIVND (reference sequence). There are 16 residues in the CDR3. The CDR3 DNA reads TGTGCCAGTAGTACGAACAGGGGGCGAAGCAATCAGCCCCAGCATTTT. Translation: CASSTNRGRSNQPQHF.

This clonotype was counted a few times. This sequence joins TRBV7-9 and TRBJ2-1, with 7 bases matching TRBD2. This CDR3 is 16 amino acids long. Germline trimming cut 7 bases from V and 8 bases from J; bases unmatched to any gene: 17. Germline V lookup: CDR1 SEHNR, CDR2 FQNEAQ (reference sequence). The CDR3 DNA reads TGTGCCAGCACCATCCACACTCGCGGGGGAGGACATGAGCAGTTCTTC. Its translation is CASTIHTRGGGHEQFF.

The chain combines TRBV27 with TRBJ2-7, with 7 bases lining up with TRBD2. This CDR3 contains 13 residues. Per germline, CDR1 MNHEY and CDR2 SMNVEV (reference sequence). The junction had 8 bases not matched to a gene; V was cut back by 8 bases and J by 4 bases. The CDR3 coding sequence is TGTGCCAGCTGGGAGGGCGCGGGGTACGAGCAGTACTTC. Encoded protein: CASWEGAGYEQYF.

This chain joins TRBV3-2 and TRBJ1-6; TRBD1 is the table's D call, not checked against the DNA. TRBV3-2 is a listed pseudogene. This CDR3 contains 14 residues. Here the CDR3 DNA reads TGTGCCAGCAGCCCCTCCGGACAGAATTCACCCCTCCACTTT. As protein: CASSPSGQNSPLHF.

The chain's CDR3 is CSARPRGREYYNEQFF. The CDR3 nucleotides read TGCAGTGCTAGACCTCGAGGGCGGGAGTACTACAATGAGCAGTTCTTC. The V and J genes are TRBV20-1 and TRBJ2-1, with TRBD2 identical over 7 bases. Germline lookup yields CDR1 DFQATT and CDR2 SNEGSKA (reference sequence). CDR3 length: 16 amino acids. The trim removed 2 bases at V and 3 bases at J, leaving 10 bases unmatched.

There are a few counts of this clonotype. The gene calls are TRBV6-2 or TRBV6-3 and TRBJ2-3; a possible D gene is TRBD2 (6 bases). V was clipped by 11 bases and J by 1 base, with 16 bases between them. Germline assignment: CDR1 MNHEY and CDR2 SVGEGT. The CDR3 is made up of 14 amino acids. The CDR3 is CAARLVLGTDTQYF. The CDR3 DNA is TGTGCCGCACGACTAGTTTTGGGCACAGATACGCAGTATTTT.

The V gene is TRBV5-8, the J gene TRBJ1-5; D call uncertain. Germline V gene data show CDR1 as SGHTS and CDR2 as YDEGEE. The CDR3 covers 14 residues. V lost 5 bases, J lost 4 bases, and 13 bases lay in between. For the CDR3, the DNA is TGTGCCAGCAGGGACCAGGACCGTAATCAGCCCCAGCATTTT. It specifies CASRDQDRNQPQHF.

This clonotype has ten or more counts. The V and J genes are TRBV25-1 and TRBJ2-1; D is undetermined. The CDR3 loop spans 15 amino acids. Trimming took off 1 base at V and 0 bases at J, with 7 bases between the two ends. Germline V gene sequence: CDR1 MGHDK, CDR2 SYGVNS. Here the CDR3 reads CASSESSSSYNEQFF. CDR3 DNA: TGTGCCAGCAGTGAATCGTCGAGCTCCTACAATGAGCAGTTCTTC.

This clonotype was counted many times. CDR3 protein: CAWSPPGGGRNYGYTF. In DNA, the CDR3 is TGTGCCTGGAGTCCCCCCGGCGGGGGAAGGAACTATGGCTACACCTTC. The chain joins TRBV30 to TRBJ1-2, with TRBD1 as a possible D gene (5 bases). V was shortened by 2 bases and J by 2 bases, with 18 bases between the two germline ends. The CDR3 totals 16 residues. Per germline, CDR1 GTSNPN and CDR2 SVGIG (reference sequence).

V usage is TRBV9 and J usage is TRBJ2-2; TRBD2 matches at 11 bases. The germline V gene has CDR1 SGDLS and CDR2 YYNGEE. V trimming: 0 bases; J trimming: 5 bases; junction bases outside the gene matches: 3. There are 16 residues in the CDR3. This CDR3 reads CASSVALAGDTGELFF. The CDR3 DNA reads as TGTGCCAGCAGCGTAGCACTAGCGGGAGATACCGGGGAGCTGTTTTTT.

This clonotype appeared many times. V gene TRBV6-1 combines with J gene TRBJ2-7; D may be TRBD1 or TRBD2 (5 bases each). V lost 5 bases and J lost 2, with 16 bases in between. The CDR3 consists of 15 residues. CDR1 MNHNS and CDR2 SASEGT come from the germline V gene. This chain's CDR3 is CASSLGDLGTYEQYF. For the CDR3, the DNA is TGTGCCAGCAGTTTGGGGGATCTCGGTACCTACGAGCAGTACTTC.

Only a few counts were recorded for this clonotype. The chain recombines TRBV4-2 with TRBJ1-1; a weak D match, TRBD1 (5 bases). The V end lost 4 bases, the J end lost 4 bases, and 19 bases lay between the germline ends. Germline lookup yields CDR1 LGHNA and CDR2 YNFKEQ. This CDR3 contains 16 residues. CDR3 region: CASSREQIQRGTEAFF. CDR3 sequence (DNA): TGTGCCAGCAGCCGTGAACAGATACAGAGGGGCACTGAAGCTTTCTTT.

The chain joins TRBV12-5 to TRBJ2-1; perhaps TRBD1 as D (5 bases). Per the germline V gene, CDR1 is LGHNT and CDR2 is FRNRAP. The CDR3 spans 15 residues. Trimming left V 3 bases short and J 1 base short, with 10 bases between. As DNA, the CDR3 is TGTGCTAGTGGTTTCACAGGTCTTTCCTACAATGAGCAGTTCTTC. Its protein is CASGFTGLSYNEQFF.

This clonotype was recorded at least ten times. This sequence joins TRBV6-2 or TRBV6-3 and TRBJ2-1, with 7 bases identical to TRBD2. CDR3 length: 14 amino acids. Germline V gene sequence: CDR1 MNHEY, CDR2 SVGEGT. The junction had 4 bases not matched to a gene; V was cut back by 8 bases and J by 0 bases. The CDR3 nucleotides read TGTGCCAGCGGGAGGGTGACCTCCTACAATGAGCAGTTCTTC. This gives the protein CASGRVTSYNEQFF.

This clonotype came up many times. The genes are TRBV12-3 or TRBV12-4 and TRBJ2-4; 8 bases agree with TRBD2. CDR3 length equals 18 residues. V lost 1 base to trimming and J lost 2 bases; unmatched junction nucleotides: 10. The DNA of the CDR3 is TGTGCCAGCAGTTTAGGTGGTGTCGGGGGGGAGACCAAAAACATTCAGTACTTC. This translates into CASSLGGVGGETKNIQYF.

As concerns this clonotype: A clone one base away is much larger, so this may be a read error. CDR3 nucleotides: TGTGCCAGCAGTTGCGGTCCCGGGACGTCGCCGACTGAAGCTTTCTTT. Amino acids: CASSCGPGTSPTEAFF. The V and J genes are TRBV6-2 or TRBV6-3 and TRBJ1-1, with a weak D call TRBD1 (5 bases). Between the trimmed V and J ends, which lost 4 bases and 5 bases, there was a span of 20 bases. The CDR3 sequence is 16 residues long. Germline V gives CDR1 MNHEY, CDR2 SVGEGT.

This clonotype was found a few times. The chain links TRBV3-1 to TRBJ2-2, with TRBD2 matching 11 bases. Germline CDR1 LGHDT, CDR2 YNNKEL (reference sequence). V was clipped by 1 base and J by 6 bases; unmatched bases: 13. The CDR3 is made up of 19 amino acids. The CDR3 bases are TGTGCCAGCAGCCAAGTCGTGGGGGTACTAGCGGGAGCCCCCGGGGAGCTGTTTTTT. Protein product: CASSQVVGVLAGAPGELFF.

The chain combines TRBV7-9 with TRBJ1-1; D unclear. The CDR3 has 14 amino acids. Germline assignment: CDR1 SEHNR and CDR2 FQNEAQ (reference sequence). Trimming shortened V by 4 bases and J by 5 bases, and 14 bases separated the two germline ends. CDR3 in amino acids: CASSSNLVRTEAFF. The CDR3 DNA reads TGTGCCAGCAGCTCAAACCTTGTCAGGACTGAAGCTTTCTTT.

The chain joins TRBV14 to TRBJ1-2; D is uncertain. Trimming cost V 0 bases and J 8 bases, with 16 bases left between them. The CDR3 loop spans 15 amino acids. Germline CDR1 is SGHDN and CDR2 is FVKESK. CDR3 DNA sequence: TGTGCCAGCAGCCAAGACTGGAGGTTGGGATACGGCTACACCTTC. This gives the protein CASSQDWRLGYGYTF.